Reported below is one T cell receptor (beta chain). There are 15 residues in the CDR3. V dropped 0 bases and J dropped 5 bases, with 10 bases sitting between them. Germline CDR1 is MGHRA and CDR2 is YSYEKL. Reverse transcription used roughly 0.45 to 1 ug RNA and random hexamers. The authors amplified TCR beta CDR3 across 54 Vbeta and 13 Jbeta using immunoSEQ multiplex PCR. Each CDR3 protein is one row after TCRdb ran MiXCR on the immunoSEQ multiplex PCR reads. Here the sample spans tens of thousands of distinct CDR3 sequences, about 95% being singletons. This entry belongs to a study of CD8 T cells in Susac syndrome. TEMRA cells were FACS-enriched, unlike CD8+ and CD4+ T cells, which were negatively isolated.

This sequence originates from a human donor with multiple sclerosis. The sample taken for sequencing was CD8+ T cells from PBMCs. This chain links TRBV4-1 with TRBJ2-2; no definite D call. The CDR3 here is CASSQDLSYTGELFF. For the CDR3, the DNA is TGCGCCAGCAGCCAAGATCTTAGTTATACCGGGGAGCTGTTTTTT.